The present T cell receptor (beta chain) was sequenced within a study of OX40 agonist ivuxolimab in advanced cancers. Overall study findings and caveats: Several nonresponders also turned out to have low normalized T-cell clonal expansion.

There are a few counts of this clone. Its antigen is not identified. The CDR3 totals 13 residues. Germline V gene data show CDR1 as MNHEY and CDR2 as SVGAGI. V shed 6 bases and J 4 bases; nucleotides not matched to a gene: 1. TCRdb keeps only in-frame clones here, not all; method: immunoSEQ multiplex PCR. The sample has approximately 60,000 clones, around four fifths seen once. This TCR derives from an adult with an advanced solid tumor such as melanoma, head and neck, liver or kidney cancer. The sequences come from CD4+ or CD8+ T cells sorted from blood, collected in a trial of the OX40 agonist ivuxolimab. This sequence joins TRBV6-5 and TRBJ1-2; TRBD1 matches 11 bases. The CDR3 nucleotides read TGTGCCAGCAGGGGACAGGGGGTCTATGGCTACACCTTC. Amino acids: CASRGQGVYGYTF.